This T cell receptor beta chain was observed in a study of cytotoxic CD8 clonotypes in ibrutinib-treated CLL. Overall study: Response samples followed a median about 12 months of treatment, range 6 to 36.

The CDR3 runs 12 residues. The germline V gene has CDR1 MGHRA and CDR2 YSYEKL. V lost 8 bases and J 14 bases, leaving 19 bases between the germline ends. Using immunoSEQ multiplex PCR, the repertoire was profiled, and TCRdb retains in-frame clones only, with some absent. The sample consists of some 43,000 clones, under 75% of them appearing once. The receptor comes from a human donor with chronic lymphocytic leukemia. The genes are TRBV4-1 and TRBJ2-1, with D tentatively TRBD1 (7 bases). Sequences were derived from PBMCs, sampled after 12 months of ibrutinib treatment. The CDR3 region has the DNA TGCGCCAGCGACCGCCGTGGGGGGACAGAGTTCTTC. This sequence encodes CASDRRGGTEFF.